This T cell receptor (beta chain) was identified in a study of human T cells and chemical hapten exposure. Study at large: Patch testing placed 0.01% DPC on the upper back, with readings at 6 days. Minor volume differences among pooled libraries chiefly drove per-sample TCR yield variation.

This clonotype was detected many times. Its antigen is currently unknown. Study results and caveats: Compared with pre-sensitization or healthy control sets, expanded TCRs clustered more.

TCRdb fed the RACE reads into MiXCR, producing one record per CDR3 protein. Of over 35,000 distinct CDR3 sequences in the sample, around 9% were seen once. This CDR3 has 15 residues. Between the trimmed V and J ends, which lost 4 bases and 3 bases, there was a span of 14 bases. Germline V CDR1 and CDR2: LGHDT, YNNKEL (reference sequence). Time point reported: patch test 2, 6 weeks after DPC sensitization. The treatment denotes: therapeutic diphenylcyclopropenone sensitization with weekly scalp DPC. The material was whole blood, obtained in connection with sensitization to the hapten diphenylcyclopropenone (DPC). The TCR originated in a woman aged 40 to 50 with alopecia areata. Some clones in this sample may be carry-over from other donors' samples. The chain has TRBV3-1 and TRBJ2-3; D might be TRBD2 (7 bases). CDR3 residues: CASSRGGGQTDTQYF. The CDR3 DNA is TGTGCCAGCAGCCGAGGGGGGGGCCAAACAGATACGCAGTATTTT.